Described below is a single TCR beta chain sequence and its context. Antigen specificity is unknown. 13 Jbeta primers and 60 Vbeta primers were used for the PCR. Profiling relied on immunoSEQ multiplex PCR, and the TCRdb table lists in-frame clones only, not all of them. Of 140,000 or so clones listed, around 10% were seen once; the top ten hold less than 2%. Each donor's status was that of a healthy bone marrow donor. The data were obtained in a study of cytomegalovirus exposure and HLA in healthy donors. Study-wide findings and caveats: Reportedly, HLA-A and HLA-B alleles of most subjects were accurately predicted from TCR beta. Rarity characterized most TCR sequences, yet some public TCRs appeared in many donors. A previous analysis found most TCR beta V segments productive roughly 87% or roughly 30% of the time.

V dropped 6 bases and J dropped 4 bases, with 7 bases sitting between them. This CDR3 is built from 11 residues. The germline gives CDR1 SNHLY, CDR2 FYNNEI. The specimen was PBMCs. This sequence was found in a male donor in good health and CMV-seronegative. The chain is built from TRBV2 and TRBJ2-7; possibly TRBD2 for D (6 bases). CDR3 coding DNA: TGTGCCAGCAGGGAGGGATACGAGCAGTACTTC. It yields the protein CASREGYEQYF. Filled out from reference TRBV2 and TRBJ2-7, the complete variable domain reads EPEVTQTPSHQVTQMGQEVILRCVPISNHLYFYWYRQILGQKVEFLVSFYNNEISEKSEIFDDQFSVERPDGSNFTLKIRSTKLEDSAMYFCASREGYEQYFGPGTRLTVT.